These 23 T cell receptor beta chains originate from one sample sequenced in a study of blood T cell repertoires in COVID-19. Clones were read by immunoSEQ multiplex PCR, and TCRdb kept only the in-frame ones, dropping some. The sample shows 180,000 or so clones, more than 80% of them seen only once. The specimen was peripheral blood. The receptors here all came from an older woman with acute or convalescent COVID-19.

The J gene is TRBJ1-2, the V gene TRBV11-2; D is ambiguous. The CDR3 extends over 13 amino acids. Between the trimmed V and J ends, which lost 1 base and 3 bases, there was a span of 6 bases. CDR1 is SGHAT and CDR2 is FQNNGV in the germline V gene. CDR3 sequence: CASSLGAHYGYTF. The CDR3 DNA follows: TGTGCCAGCAGCTTAGGGGCACACTATGGCTACACCTTC. Looking up the rest from reference TRBV11-2 and TRBJ1-2 gives the full variable domain: EAGVAQSPRYKIIEKRQSVAFWCNPISGHATLYWYQQILGQGPKLLIQFQNNGVVDDSQLPKDRFSAERLKGVDSTLKIQPAKLEDSAVYLCASSLGAHYGYTFGSGTRLTVV.

The chain joins TRBV10-3 to TRBJ1-1, with 9 bases identical to TRBD1. J lost 7 bases, V lost 4 bases, and 4 bases had no gene match. This CDR3 comprises 13 residues. Germline V gene sequence: CDR1 ENHRY, CDR2 SYGVKD. The CDR3 reads CAISATGGGEAFF. CDR3 in DNA: TGTGCCATCAGTGCGACAGGGGGTGGTGAAGCTTTCTTT.

This chain links TRBV27 with TRBJ2-5, with a weak D call TRBD2 (6 bases). V was pared by 10 bases and J by 5 bases, with 14 bases between. Per the germline V gene, CDR1 is MNHEY and CDR2 is SMNVEV (reference sequence). This CDR3 is built from 12 residues. CDR3 amino acids: CATRDLGETQYF. CDR3 DNA sequence: TGTGCCACCAGGGACTTAGGGGAGACCCAGTACTTC.

The J gene is TRBJ1-2, the V gene TRBV18, with a tentative D call TRBD1 (5 bases). There are 14 residues in the CDR3. V gave up 2 bases and J gave up 1 base, with 8 bases separating them. Germline lookup yields CDR1 KGHSH and CDR2 LQKENI. CDR3 in DNA: TGTGCCAGCTCACCATCCGACAGTAACTATGGCTACACCTTC. As protein: CASSPSDSNYGYTF.

This clone has more than one count but fewer than ten. The chain carries TRBV6-5 and TRBJ1-2, with no clear D. CDR1 MNHEY and CDR2 SVGAGI come from the germline V gene. There are 13 residues in the CDR3. The V end lost 6 bases, the J end lost 4 bases, and 12 bases lay between the germline ends. The CDR3 nucleotides read TGTGCCAGCAGCGGTACACAGAGCTATGGCTACACCTTC. This gives the protein CASSGTQSYGYTF.

The rearrangement links TRBV15 to TRBJ2-5, with a possible D match to TRBD2 (5 bases). Germline-derived CDR1 and CDR2 are LNHNV and YYDKDF (reference sequence). The CDR3 runs 13 residues. Trimming removed 5 bases from V and 1 base from J, with 8 bases in between. The CDR3 nucleotides read TGTGCCACCAGCCAGCGGTCCCAAGAGACCCAGTACTTC. Its protein product is CATSQRSQETQYF.

Regarding this clone: Other DNA variants within this sample encode the same CDR3. The rearrangement links TRBV6-5 to TRBJ2-2; perhaps TRBD1 as D (6 bases). Trimming cost V 4 bases and J 0 bases, with 12 bases left between them. Germline lookup yields CDR1 MNHEY and CDR2 SVGAGI. The CDR3 is 16 residues long. The CDR3 nucleotides are TGTGCCAGCAGTTTCCGGACAGTCGCGAACACCGGGGAGCTGTTTTTT. Translation: CASSFRTVANTGELFF.

The chain is built from TRBV5-1 and TRBJ2-7; possibly TRBD2 for D (7 bases). This CDR3 has 14 amino acids. Germline V lookup: CDR1 SGHRS, CDR2 YFSETQ. Trimming shortened V by 4 bases and J by 3 bases, and 14 bases separated the two germline ends. CDR3 in amino acids: CASSPGGRDYEQYF. The CDR3, as DNA: TGCGCCAGCAGCCCCGGGGGGCGAGACTACGAGCAGTACTTC.

The chain recombines TRBV24-1 with TRBJ1-1, with TRBD1 matching over 7 bases. CDR3 size: 14 residues. J was trimmed by 0 bases and V by 4 bases; bases with no gene match: 1. Germline V gene data show CDR1 as KGHDR and CDR2 as SFDVKD. CDR3 loop: CATSETGVNTEAFF. CDR3 in DNA: TGTGCCACCAGTGAAACAGGGGTGAACACTGAAGCTTTCTTT.

The gene calls are TRBV30 and TRBJ2-2; maybe TRBD1 (6 bases). Germline V lookup: CDR1 GTSNPN, CDR2 SVGIG (reference sequence). The V gene lost 2 bases and the J gene lost 5 bases, with 9 bases spanning the gap. The CDR3 consists of 13 residues. Here the CDR3 DNA reads TGTGCCTGGAGTCCACAGGGTACCGGGGAGCTGTTTTTT. Its protein is CAWSPQGTGELFF. Based on the CDR3 plus reference TRBV30 and TRBJ2-2, the full variable domain is SQTIHQWPATLVQPVGSPLSLECTVEGTSNPNLYWYRQAAGRGLQLLFYSVGIGQISSEVPQNLSASRPQDRQFILSSKKLLLSDSGFYLCAWSPQGTGELFFGEGSRLTVL.

The rearrangement uses TRBV30 and TRBJ2-7; 7 positions match TRBD2. The germline gives CDR1 GTSNPN, CDR2 SVGIG (reference sequence). V was pared by 4 bases and J by 9 bases, with 21 bases of the junction left unmatched. The CDR3 is 16 residues long. The CDR3 nucleotides are TGTGCCTGGATCGAGGGAGGAGCGGGACTACGAACCGCGCAGTACTTC. Translating it yields CAWIEGGAGLRTAQYF.

The V and J genes are TRBV18 and TRBJ2-1; TRBD2 matches 7 bases. This CDR3 region has 16 residues. The germline V gene has CDR1 KGHSH and CDR2 LQKENI. With 1 base clipped from V and 7 bases from J, the junction kept 10 bases outside the gene matches. This CDR3 reads CASSPLTAGALNEQFF. The CDR3 region has the DNA TGTGCCAGCTCACCACTGACGGCGGGAGCACTGAATGAGCAGTTCTTC.

The chain combines TRBV6-5 with TRBJ2-7; 7 positions match TRBD2. V was clipped by 6 bases and J by 3 bases; unmatched bases: 2. The CDR3 extends over 12 amino acids. Germline CDR1 MNHEY, CDR2 SVGAGI. CDR3 protein: CASRQRGYEQYV. The CDR3 DNA sequence: TGTGCCAGCAGACAGCGGGGCTACGAGCAGTACGTC.

V gene TRBV5-4 combines with J gene TRBJ1-2, with 8 bases fitting TRBD1. Germline lookup yields CDR1 SGHNT and CDR2 YYREEE (reference sequence). There are 14 residues in the CDR3. V gave up 4 bases and J gave up 0 bases; unmatched junction bases: 2. Here the CDR3 DNA reads TGTGCCAGCAGCATACAGGGGGCTAACTATGGCTACACCTTC. Its translation is CASSIQGANYGYTF.

This chain joins TRBV4-1 and TRBJ1-2; D is undetermined. The CDR3 has 17 residues. V was shortened by 0 bases and J by 0 bases, with 14 bases between the two germline ends. Germline CDR1 and CDR2: MGHRA and YSYEKL. This CDR3 is CASSQDIGRGSNYGYTF. DNA for the CDR3: TGCGCCAGCAGCCAAGATATAGGCCGAGGGTCTAACTATGGCTACACCTTC.

V gene TRBV6-5 combines with J gene TRBJ1-1; D uncertain. Trimming removed 6 bases from V and 4 bases from J, with 12 bases in between. The CDR3 length is 13 residues. Germline CDR1 is MNHEY and CDR2 is SVGAGI. CDR3 in DNA: TGTGCCAGCAGGGCCGGGAGAGGCACTGAAGCTTTCTTT. This sequence encodes CASRAGRGTEAFF.

The V and J genes are TRBV19 and TRBJ1-4; 7 nucleotides agree with TRBD1. Germline assignment: CDR1 LNHDA and CDR2 SQIVND (reference sequence). This CDR3 is built from 16 residues. The V and J ends lost 7 bases and 7 bases, in that order; junction bases with no gene match: 15. The CDR3 region has the DNA TGTGCCAGTAACAGGGGCCAGGATATAGGAGTTGAAAAACTGTTTTTT. Its translation: CASNRGQDIGVEKLFF.

This chain connects TRBV5-4 to TRBJ2-1, with 12 bases identical to TRBD2. V trimming: 5 bases; J trimming: 5 bases; junction bases outside the gene matches: 5. Germline CDR1 reads SGHNT; CDR2 reads YYREEE (reference sequence). This CDR3 has 15 amino acids. Here the CDR3 DNA reads TGTGCCAGCAGGACGGGACTAGCGGGTGACAATGAGCAGTTCTTC. This gives the protein CASRTGLAGDNEQFF.

A word on this clone: Its ends do not fully match the called genes, so a read error is possible. The chain employs TRBV6-1 and TRBJ1-6, with 9 nucleotides matching TRBD1. The germline gives CDR1 MNHNS, CDR2 SASEGT. The CDR3 length is 17 residues. The CDR3 DNA sequence: TGTGCCAGCAGTGGAGGACAGGGGATCTCCCATAATTCACCCCTCCACTTT. Protein product: CASSGGQGISHNSPLHF.

J is TRBJ2-3 and V is TRBV14; possibly TRBD2 for D (5 bases). Trimming removed 1 base at V and 0 bases at J, with 11 bases between. The CDR3 runs 16 residues. Germline CDR1 is SGHDN and CDR2 is FVKESK. The CDR3 DNA reads TGTGCCAGCAGCCAAGCCGGGATCCCAAGCACAGATACGCAGTATTTT. Its translation is CASSQAGIPSTDTQYF. Filled out from reference TRBV14 and TRBJ2-3, the complete variable domain reads EAGVTQFPSHSVIEKGQTVTLRCDPISGHDNLYWYRRVMGKEIKFLLHFVKESKQDESGMPNNRFLAERTGGTYSTLKVQPAELEDSGVYFCASSQAGIPSTDTQYFGPGTRLTVL.

This clone was recorded only once. This chain connects TRBV7-2 to TRBJ2-3, with 7 bases fitting TRBD2. CDR1 and CDR2 (germline): SGHTA, FQGNSA. V trimming: 10 bases; J trimming: 0 bases; junction bases outside the gene matches: 10. The CDR3 is 15 residues long. This CDR3 reads CATKRDSGSTDTQYF. In DNA form, the CDR3 reads TGTGCCACCAAGCGGGATAGCGGAAGCACAGATACGCAGTATTTT.

The V gene is TRBV9, the J gene TRBJ2-1; possibly TRBD1 for D (6 bases). This CDR3 comprises 15 residues. Germline CDR1 SGDLS, CDR2 YYNGEE. V dropped 6 bases and J dropped 0 bases, with 13 bases sitting between them. The CDR3: CASTLDRHSYNEQFF. In DNA, the CDR3 is TGTGCCAGCACCCTGGACAGACACTCCTACAATGAGCAGTTCTTC.

This clone was observed once. The V call is TRBV14, the J call TRBJ2-7; 7 bases line up with TRBD1. CDR3 size: 13 residues. V was pared by 4 bases and J by 3 bases, with 3 bases of the junction left unmatched. Per germline, CDR1 SGHDN and CDR2 FVKESK. Written as DNA, the CDR3 is TGTGCCAGCAGCCGGGACAGCCTCTACGAGCAGTACTTC. Translation gives CASSRDSLYEQYF.